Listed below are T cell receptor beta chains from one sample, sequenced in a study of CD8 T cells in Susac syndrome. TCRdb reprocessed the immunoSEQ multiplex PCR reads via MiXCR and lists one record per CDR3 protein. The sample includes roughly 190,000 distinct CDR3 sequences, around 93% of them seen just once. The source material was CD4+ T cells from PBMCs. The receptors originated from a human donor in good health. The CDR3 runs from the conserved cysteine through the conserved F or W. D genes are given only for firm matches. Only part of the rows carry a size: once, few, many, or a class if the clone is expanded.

CDR3: CASILHNYATEAFF; DNA: TGTGCCAGCATCCTTCATAACTATGCCACTGAAGCTTTCTTT; size: .; J: TRBJ1-1; D: .; V: TRBV7-2
CDR3: CASSIIGTGNTEAFF; DNA: TGTGCCAGCAGCATTATAGGGACAGGGAACACTGAAGCTTTCTTT; size: .; J: TRBJ1-1; D: TRBD1; V: TRBV11-1
CDR3: CASSYDTFGTQYF; DNA: TGTGCCAGCAGTTACGACACCTTCGGTACGCAGTATTTT; size: .; J: TRBJ2-3; D: .; V: TRBV6-6
CDR3: CSARSGGKAWEQYF; DNA: TGCAGTGCTAGATCAGGGGGCAAGGCGTGGGAGCAGTACTTC; size: once; J: TRBJ2-7; D: TRBD1; V: TRBV20-1
CDR3: CASSPRSHEQFF; DNA: TGTGCCAGCAGTCCCAGGTCCCATGAGCAGTTCTTC; size: .; J: TRBJ2-1; D: .; V: TRBV6-6
CDR3: CASSVGATSAQTQYF; DNA: TGTGCCAGCAGCGTAGGAGCGACTAGCGCACAGACCCAGTACTTC; size: .; J: TRBJ2-5; D: TRBD2; V: TRBV9
CDR3: CASSLVGDGYTF; DNA: TGTGCCAGCAGCTTAGTTGGGGATGGCTACACCTTC; size: .; J: TRBJ1-2; D: .; V: TRBV7-8
CDR3: CSAKTGVLGYTF; DNA: TGCAGTGCCAAGACAGGGGTCCTTGGCTACACCTTC; size: .; J: TRBJ1-2; D: TRBD1; V: TRBV20-1
CDR3: CASSYASITEAFF; DNA: TGTGCCAGCAGTTACGCTTCGATCACTGAAGCTTTCTTT; size: .; J: TRBJ1-1; D: .; V: TRBV6-2/TRBV6-3
CDR3: CATSRVEETQYF; DNA: TGTGCCACCAGCAGAGTAGAAGAGACCCAGTACTTC; size: .; J: TRBJ2-5; D: .; V: TRBV15
CDR3: CASSDGGGRKGYEQYF; DNA: TGCGCCAGCAGCGACGGTGGGGGGCGCAAGGGCTACGAGCAGTACTTC; size: .; J: TRBJ2-7; D: .; V: TRBV5-1
CDR3: CSARGHGNSPLHF; DNA: TGCAGTGCTAGAGGGCACGGGAATTCACCCCTCCACTTT; size: .; J: TRBJ1-6; D: .; V: TRBV20-1
CDR3: CASSPTSASAYNEQFF; DNA: TGTGCCAGCAGCCCCACGTCCGCTAGCGCCTACAATGAGCAGTTCTTC; size: .; J: TRBJ2-1; D: .; V: TRBV7-3
CDR3: CASSAQGLSSYNEQFF; DNA: TGTGCCAGCAGCGCCCAAGGATTGAGCTCCTACAATGAGCAGTTCTTC; size: .; J: TRBJ2-1; D: .; V: TRBV9
CDR3: CASSTRDRANTEAFF; DNA: TGTGCCAGTAGTACCCGGGACAGGGCGAACACTGAAGCTTTCTTT; size: .; J: TRBJ1-1; D: TRBD1; V: TRBV19
CDR3: CSVHPRDTGELFF; DNA: TGCAGCGTCCACCCCAGGGACACCGGGGAGCTGTTTTTT; size: .; J: TRBJ2-2; D: .; V: TRBV29-1
CDR3: CASTLLGTGMDGYTF; DNA: TGTGCCAGCACCCTTTTGGGGACAGGGATGGATGGCTACACCTTC; size: .; J: TRBJ1-2; D: TRBD1; V: TRBV6-2/TRBV6-3
CDR3: CASSSGGPAIRSPLHF; DNA: TGTGCCAGCAGCTCTGGGGGCCCCGCCATCCGTTCACCCCTCCACTTT; size: .; J: TRBJ1-6; D: .; V: TRBV5-4
CDR3: CASRGQANSPLHF; DNA: TGTGCCAGCAGGGGACAGGCGAATTCACCCCTCCACTTT; size: .; J: TRBJ1-6; D: TRBD1; V: TRBV5-8
CDR3: CASSHPDRDNEQFF; DNA: TGCGCCAGCAGCCATCCGGACCGAGACAATGAGCAGTTCTTC; size: .; J: TRBJ2-1; D: .; V: TRBV4-1
CDR3: CASSGRDSLVMTYGYTF; DNA: TGTGCCAGCAGTGGACGGGACAGCCTCGTTATGACATATGGCTACACCTTC; size: .; J: TRBJ1-2; D: TRBD1; V: TRBV6-1
CDR3: CASSPAMAEQYF; DNA: TGTGCCAGCAGCCCAGCAATGGCCGAGCAGTACTTC; size: .; J: TRBJ2-7; D: .; V: TRBV7-9
CDR3: CASTRELTRNTEAFF; DNA: TGCGCCAGCACCCGTGAACTGACAAGGAACACTGAAGCTTTCTTT; size: .; J: TRBJ1-1; D: .; V: TRBV5-1
CDR3: CATSRPDPEVEAFF; DNA: TGTGCCACCAGCAGACCTGACCCGGAGGTAGAAGCTTTCTTT; size: .; J: TRBJ1-1; D: .; V: TRBV15
CDR3: CSATRTGTQALHF; DNA: TGCAGTGCCACAAGGACAGGCACCCAGGCCCTCCACTTT; size: .; J: TRBJ1-6; D: TRBD1; V: TRBV20-1
CDR3: CASSYRGHGYTF; DNA: TGTGCCAGCAGTTACCGAGGTCACGGCTACACCTTC; size: .; J: TRBJ1-2; D: .; V: TRBV6-5
CDR3: CASSLREQPSNQPQHF; DNA: TGTGCCAGCAGTTTAAGGGAGCAGCCGAGCAATCAGCCCCAGCATTTT; size: .; J: TRBJ1-5; D: .; V: TRBV27
CDR3: CASSLGIGGDTQYF; DNA: TGCGCCAGCAGCTTGGGTATTGGGGGAGATACGCAGTATTTT; size: .; J: TRBJ2-3; D: .; V: TRBV5-1
CDR3: CASSLRGVPGNTIYF; DNA: TGTGCCAGCAGCTTACGGGGGGTACCTGGAAACACCATATATTTT; size: .; J: TRBJ1-3; D: .; V: TRBV7-2
CDR3: CASSRRTSGGETQYF; DNA: TGTGCCAGCAGCCGTAGGACTAGCGGGGGAGAGACCCAGTACTTC; size: .; J: TRBJ2-5; D: TRBD2; V: TRBV14
CDR3: CATQIRGPNSPNGRYTF; DNA: TGTGCCACCCAGATCAGGGGGCCAAATTCTCCGAATGGTCGCTACACCTTC; size: .; J: TRBJ1-2; D: TRBD1; V: TRBV19
CDR3: CASSLASGSTQYF; DNA: TGTGCCAGCAGCTTAGCCTCGGGCTCTACGCAGTATTTT; size: once; J: TRBJ2-3; D: .; V: TRBV7-6
CDR3: CASRGSGGSAGELFF; DNA: TGTGCCAGCAGGGGTAGCGGGGGCTCGGCCGGGGAGCTGTTTTTT; size: .; J: TRBJ2-2; D: TRBD2; V: TRBV7-2
CDR3: CASSEANTGIPYNEQFF; DNA: TGTGCCAGCAGTGAAGCTAATACAGGGATCCCCTACAATGAGCAGTTCTTC; size: .; J: TRBJ2-1; D: .; V: TRBV2
CDR3: CASSKGAAFF; DNA: TGTGCCAGCAGCAAAGGTGCAGCTTTCTTT; size: .; J: TRBJ1-1; D: .; V: TRBV21-1
CDR3: CASSFGAVHIYEQYF; DNA: TGTGCCAGCAGCTTCGGGGCAGTACACATCTACGAGCAGTACTTC; size: .; J: TRBJ2-7; D: .; V: TRBV13
CDR3: CSVETGGTDTQYF; DNA: TGCAGCGTTGAGACAGGGGGCACAGATACGCAGTATTTT; size: .; J: TRBJ2-3; D: TRBD1; V: TRBV29-1
CDR3: CASSSNVGYTF; DNA: TGTGCCAGCAGCTCTAACGTGGGCTACACCTTC; size: .; J: TRBJ1-2; D: .; V: TRBV3-1
CDR3: CASSFQPTANYGYTF; DNA: TGTGCCAGCAGCTTCCAACCGACAGCTAACTATGGCTACACCTTC; size: .; J: TRBJ1-2; D: .; V: TRBV5-5
CDR3: CASRLQGDYSPLHF; DNA: TGTGCCAGCAGACTACAGGGAGACTATTCACCCCTCCACTTT; size: .; J: TRBJ1-6; D: .; V: TRBV3-1
CDR3: CASALIGGANEQFF; DNA: TGCGCCAGCGCCCTTATCGGGGGGGCGAATGAGCAGTTCTTC; size: .; J: TRBJ2-1; D: TRBD2; V: TRBV5-1
CDR3: CATSRPDRGNEQFF; DNA: TGTGCCACCAGCAGGCCCGATAGGGGCAATGAGCAGTTCTTC; size: .; J: TRBJ2-1; D: .; V: TRBV15
CDR3: CASSVGVGIDTQYF; DNA: TGTGCCAGCAGCGTAGGTGTGGGCATAGATACGCAGTATTTT; size: .; J: TRBJ2-3; D: .; V: TRBV9